The 3 T cell receptor beta chains given below trace back to one sample, sequenced in a study of human versus mouse CDR3 diversity and MHC coevolution (dated by TCRdb to about 2017). To prepare the library, the immunoSEQ multiplex PCR assay was applied. Not all clones reach the TCRdb copy of this immuneACCESS table, which keeps in-frame sequences only. Checked studies attribute under half of the gap to unresolved V genes and leave the rest unexplained. The sample yields 50,000 to 65,000 clones; approximately 94% were counted once. Clones ranked in the top ten supply under 20% of the sample. Source material: naive CD4+ T cells from blood. Sample cell subset or site, as interpreted from the label and publication: CD45RO-negative CD62L-positive naive CD4 T cells. The receptors shown here come from a person between 60 and 69 years old in good health.

The chain combines TRBV7-3 with TRBJ2-7, with D perhaps TRBD1 (7 bases). Trimming removed 2 bases from V and 1 base from J, with 12 bases in between. CDR1 is SGHTA and CDR2 is FQGTGA in the germline V gene. The CDR3 spans 15 residues. CDR3 sequence reads: CASSLGQGGSYEQYF. The CDR3 bases are TGTGCCAGCAGCTTAGGGCAGGGGGGATCCTACGAGCAGTACTTC.

The CDR3 here is CASTEQGGFEKLFF. In nucleotides, the CDR3 is TGTGCCAGTACTGAGCAGGGGGGATTTGAAAAACTGTTTTTT. The V and J genes are TRBV2 and TRBJ1-4; TRBD1 matches 7 bases. V shed 9 bases and J 7 bases; nucleotides not matched to a gene: 11. Germline CDR1 reads SNHLY; CDR2 reads FYNNEI. The CDR3 consists of 14 residues.

This chain uses TRBV27 with TRBJ2-5, with 13 bases matching TRBD2. Looked up from germline, CDR1 is MNHEY and CDR2 is SMNVEV (reference sequence). Losses at the gene ends were 0 bases for V and 5 bases for J; bases not matched to a gene: 3. The CDR3 is 16 residues long. CDR3 in DNA: TGTGCCAGCAGTTTATCGGGGACTAGCGGGGTGGAGACCCAGTACTTC. This sequence encodes CASSLSGTSGVETQYF.